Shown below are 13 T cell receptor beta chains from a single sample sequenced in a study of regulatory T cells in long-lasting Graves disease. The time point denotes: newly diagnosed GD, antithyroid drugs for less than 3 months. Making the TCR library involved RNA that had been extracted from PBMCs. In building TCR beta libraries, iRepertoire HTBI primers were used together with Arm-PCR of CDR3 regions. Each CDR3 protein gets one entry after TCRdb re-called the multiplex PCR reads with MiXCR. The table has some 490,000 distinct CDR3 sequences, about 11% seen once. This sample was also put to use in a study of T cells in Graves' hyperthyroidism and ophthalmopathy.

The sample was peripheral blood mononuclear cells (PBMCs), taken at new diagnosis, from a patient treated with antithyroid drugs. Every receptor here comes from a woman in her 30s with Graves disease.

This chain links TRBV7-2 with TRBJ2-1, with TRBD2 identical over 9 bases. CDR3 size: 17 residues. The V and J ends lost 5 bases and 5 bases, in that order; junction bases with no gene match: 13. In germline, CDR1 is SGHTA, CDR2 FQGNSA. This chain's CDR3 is CASSVELAGSSNNEQFF. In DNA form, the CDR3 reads TGTGCCAGCAGCGTAGAACTAGCGGGTTCTTCAAACAATGAGCAGTTCTTC.

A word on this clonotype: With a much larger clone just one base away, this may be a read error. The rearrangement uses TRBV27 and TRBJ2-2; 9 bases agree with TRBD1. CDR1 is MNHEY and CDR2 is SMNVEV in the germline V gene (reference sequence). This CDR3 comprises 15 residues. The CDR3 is CASSSGQGLAGELSF. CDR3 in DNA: TGTGCCAGCAGTTCGGGACAGGGTCTAGCCGGGGAGCTGTCTTTT.

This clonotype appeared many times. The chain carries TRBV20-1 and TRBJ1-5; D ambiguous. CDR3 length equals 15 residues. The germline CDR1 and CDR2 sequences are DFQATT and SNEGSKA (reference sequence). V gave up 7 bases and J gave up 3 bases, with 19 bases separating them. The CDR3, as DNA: TGCAGTGTTGGTGGGCCGCGACTCATCAATCAGCCCCAGCATTTT. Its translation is CSVGGPRLINQPQHF.

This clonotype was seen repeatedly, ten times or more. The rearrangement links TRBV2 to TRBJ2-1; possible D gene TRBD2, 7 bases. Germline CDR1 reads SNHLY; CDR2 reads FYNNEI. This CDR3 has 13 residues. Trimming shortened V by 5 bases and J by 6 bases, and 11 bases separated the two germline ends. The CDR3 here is CASSRGGSNEQFF. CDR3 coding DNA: TGTGCCAGCAGTCGCGGGGGCTCCAATGAGCAGTTCTTC.

CDR3: CATCALGFEQYF. In DNA form, the CDR3 reads TGTGCCACCTGCGCCCTGGGTTTCGAGCAGTACTTC. The chain carries TRBV28 and TRBJ2-7; the D is unclear. The CDR3 spans 12 residues. In germline, CDR1 is MDHEN, CDR2 SYDVKM. Trimming stripped 10 bases from V and 6 bases from J, with 16 bases between.

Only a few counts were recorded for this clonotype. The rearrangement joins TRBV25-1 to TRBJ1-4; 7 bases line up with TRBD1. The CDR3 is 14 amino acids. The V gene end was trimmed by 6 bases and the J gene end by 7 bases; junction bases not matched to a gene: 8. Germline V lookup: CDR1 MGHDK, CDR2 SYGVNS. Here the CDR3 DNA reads TGTGCCAGCAGGGGGGACAGACGGGTTGAAAAACTGTTTTTT. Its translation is CASRGDRRVEKLFF.

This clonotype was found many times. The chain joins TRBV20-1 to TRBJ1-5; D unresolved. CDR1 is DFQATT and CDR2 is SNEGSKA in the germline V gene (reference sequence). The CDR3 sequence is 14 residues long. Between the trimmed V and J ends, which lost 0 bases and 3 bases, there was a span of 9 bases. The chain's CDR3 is CSARDGRLNQPQHF. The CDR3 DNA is TGCAGTGCTAGAGATGGACGTCTCAATCAGCCCCAGCATTTT.

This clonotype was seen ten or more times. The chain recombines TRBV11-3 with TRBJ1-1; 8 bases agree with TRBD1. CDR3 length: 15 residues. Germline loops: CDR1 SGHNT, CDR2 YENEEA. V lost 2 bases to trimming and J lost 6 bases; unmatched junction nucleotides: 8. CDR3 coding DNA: TGTGCCAGCAGCTTATTTTCAGGGGGCTTGGCTGAAGCTTTCTTT. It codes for CASSLFSGGLAEAFF.

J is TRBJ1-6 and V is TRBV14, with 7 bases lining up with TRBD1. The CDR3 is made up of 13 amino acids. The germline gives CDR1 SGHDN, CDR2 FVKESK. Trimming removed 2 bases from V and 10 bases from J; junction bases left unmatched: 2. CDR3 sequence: CASSQTGESPLHF. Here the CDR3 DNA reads TGTGCCAGCAGCCAAACAGGGGAATCACCCCTCCACTTT.

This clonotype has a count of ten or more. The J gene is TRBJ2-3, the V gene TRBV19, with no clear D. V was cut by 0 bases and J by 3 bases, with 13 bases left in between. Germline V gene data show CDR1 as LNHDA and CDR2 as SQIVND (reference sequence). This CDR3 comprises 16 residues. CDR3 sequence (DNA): TGTGCCAGTAGTATAGATCACAGATTCACAACAGATACGCAGTATTTT. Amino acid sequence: CASSIDHRFTTDTQYF.

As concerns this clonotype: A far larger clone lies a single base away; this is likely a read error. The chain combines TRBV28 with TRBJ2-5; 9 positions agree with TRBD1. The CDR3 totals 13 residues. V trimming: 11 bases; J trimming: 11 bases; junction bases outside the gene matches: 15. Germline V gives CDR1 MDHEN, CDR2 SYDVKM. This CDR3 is CAGGQGSHNEQYF. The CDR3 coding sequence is TGTGCCGGAGGACAGGGGTCCCACAATGAGCAGTACTTC.

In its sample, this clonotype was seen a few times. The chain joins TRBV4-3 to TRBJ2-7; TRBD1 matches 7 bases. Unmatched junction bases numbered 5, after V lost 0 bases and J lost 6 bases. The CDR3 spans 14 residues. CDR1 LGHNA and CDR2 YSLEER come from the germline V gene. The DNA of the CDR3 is TGCGCCAGCAGCCAAGAACCAAGGGGGCTCGAGCAGTACTTC. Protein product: CASSQEPRGLEQYF.

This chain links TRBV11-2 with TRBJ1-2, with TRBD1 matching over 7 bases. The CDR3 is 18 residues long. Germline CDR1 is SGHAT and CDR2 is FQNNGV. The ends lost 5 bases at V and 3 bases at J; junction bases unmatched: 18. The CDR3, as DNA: TGTGCCAGCAGCCATTTTACCCGATCGGGAGGGGGCCACTATGGCTACACCTTC. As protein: CASSHFTRSGGGHYGYTF. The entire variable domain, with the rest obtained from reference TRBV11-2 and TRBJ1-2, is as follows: EAGVAQSPRYKIIEKRQSVAFWCNPISGHATLYWYQQILGQGPKLLIQFQNNGVVDDSQLPKDRFSAERLKGVDSTLKIQPAKLEDSAVYLCASSHFTRSGGGHYGYTFGSGTRLTVV.